The rows below give T cell receptor beta chains drawn from one sample of a study of PD-1 blockade in classical Hodgkin lymphoma. TCRdb keeps only in-frame clones here, not all; method: immunoSEQ multiplex PCR. The sample has 15,000 to 20,000 clones, 83% seen once; the top ten hold roughly 14%. Specimen: peripheral blood mononuclear cells (PBMCs), collected before the fourth cycle of nivolumab. These receptors originate from a human donor with classical Hodgkin lymphoma. CDR3s include the opening cysteine and the closing phenylalanine or tryptophan. The order of the fields is D gene, clone size, V gene, J gene, CDR3 DNA, CDR3 protein. A D gene is named only where the DNA matches it firmly. Rows give clone size only sometimes, using once, few, many, or a class for an expanded clone.

>NA|NA|TRBV23-1|TRBJ1-6
TGCGCCAGCAGTCACCCGGGGACCGCCGGGGCACCCCTCCACTTT
CASSHPGTAGAPLHF
>TRBD2|NA|TRBV7-8|TRBJ2-3
TGTGCCAGCAGCTTAGCGGACCTAGCGGGGACAGATACGCAGTATTTT
CASSLADLAGTDTQYF
>TRBD1|NA|TRBV28|TRBJ2-7
TGTGCCAGCAGTTCGGGACAGGGCTACGAGCAGTACTTC
CASSSGQGYEQYF
>TRBD1|NA|TRBV9|TRBJ1-1
TGTGCCAGCAGCGTAGGCGGTGGGACAGTTAACACTGAAGCTTTCTTT
CASSVGGGTVNTEAFF
>NA|NA|TRBV5-1|TRBJ1-1
TGCGCCAGCAGCCCTGGGGTTCAGGCGGGCACTGAAGCTTTCTTT
CASSPGVQAGTEAFF
>NA|NA|TRBV7-2|TRBJ1-1
TGTGCCAGCAGCTCCCCTCCTCGTCAGAACACTGAAGCTTTCTTT
CASSSPPRQNTEAFF
>NA|NA|TRBV6-5|TRBJ2-7
TGTGCCAGCAGTTCTCGAGGTTCCTACGAGCAGTACTTC
CASSSRGSYEQYF
>TRBD1|NA|TRBV7-9|TRBJ1-5
TGTGCCAGCAGCCCACAGGGGAATAGCAATCAGCCCCAGCATTTT
CASSPQGNSNQPQHF
>NA|NA|TRBV5-1|TRBJ2-7
TGCGCCAGCAGCTTGGACGTTATCTACGAGCAGTACTTC
CASSLDVIYEQYF
>TRBD2|few|TRBV5-1|TRBJ2-5
TGCGCCAGCAGCTTGTTTGGGGGGGAAGAGACCCAGTACTTC
CASSLFGGEETQYF
>NA|NA|TRBV6-4|TRBJ2-1
TGTGCCAGCAGTGACTCGATTTCCCCGATTAGGAATGAGCAGTTCTTC
CASSDSISPIRNEQFF
>TRBD2|NA|TRBV9|TRBJ2-3
TGTGCCAGCAGCCCAAGGACTAGCGGGGGTGATACGCAGTATTTT
CASSPRTSGGDTQYF
>TRBD1|NA|TRBV6-6|TRBJ1-5
TGTGCCAGCAGTCCTGGGACAGGGATCAATCAGCCCCAGCATTTT
CASSPGTGINQPQHF
>NA|NA|TRBV7-9|TRBJ2-1
TGTGCCAGCAGCCGCGACAGGACGTTTTACAATGAGCAGTTCTTC
CASSRDRTFYNEQFF
>TRBD2|NA|TRBV5-1|TRBJ2-7
TGCGCCAGCAGCTTGGCGGGACTAGCATCCTACGAGCAGTACTTC
CASSLAGLASYEQYF
>NA|few|TRBV19|TRBJ2-6
TGTGCCAGTAGTCCCGGCCTTTATGGGGCCAACGTCCTGACTTTC
CASSPGLYGANVLTF
>NA|NA|TRBV5-1|TRBJ2-3
TGCGCCAGCAGCTTGGGCCCAGCAGAGGGTACAGATACGCAGTATTTT
CASSLGPAEGTDTQYF
>NA|NA|TRBV6-6|TRBJ1-2
TGTGCCAGCAGGGCCAACGAAGGGGGTGGCTACACCTTC
CASRANEGGGYTF
>TRBD2|NA|TRBV5-1|TRBJ2-3
TGCGCCAGCAGCGGACAAGGGCTAGCGGGGGGCAATACAGATACGCAGTATTTT
CASSGQGLAGGNTDTQYF
>NA|NA|TRBV7-9|TRBJ1-1
TGTGCCAGCAGCTTAGTTGGGGCTTTCTTT
CASSLVGAFF
>TRBD2|NA|TRBV5-1|TRBJ2-2
TGCGCCAGCAGCAAAGCGGGGCTCGACACCGGGGAGCTGTTTTTT
CASSKAGLDTGELFF
>NA|few|TRBV9|TRBJ2-4
TGTGCCAGCAGCGTGGGGCCCCAAATAGGGGGGGACCTAGCCAAAAACATTCAGTACTTC
CASSVGPQIGGDLAKNIQYF
>NA|NA|TRBV5-1|TRBJ1-4
TGCGCCAGCAGCTTGGGGGGGCCTAGGGAAAAACTGTTTTTT
CASSLGGPREKLFF
>NA|NA|TRBV7-9|TRBJ1-1
TGTGCCAGCAGCTTGTTGGGGGCCACTGAAGCTTTCTTT
CASSLLGATEAFF
>TRBD2|NA|TRBV6-5|TRBJ2-1
TGTGCCAGCAGACGGACTAGCGGAGGATACAATGAGCAGTTCTTC
CASRRTSGGYNEQFF
>TRBD2|once|TRBV6-5|TRBJ2-7
TGTGCCAGCAGCAGAAGCGGGGGGGCCTACGAGCAGTACTTC
CASSRSGGAYEQYF
>NA|NA|TRBV6-5|TRBJ2-7
TGTGCCAGCAGTACAGGTTCCGCCTACGAGCAGTACTTC
CASSTGSAYEQYF
>TRBD1|NA|TRBV5-1|TRBJ2-2
TGCGCCAGTACCCAGGGGGCGCTATCCGGGGAGCTGTTTTTT
CASTQGALSGELFF
>TRBD1|NA|TRBV5-1|TRBJ1-6
TGCGCCAGCAGATCGGGACAGTCAAATTCACCCCTCCACTTT
CASRSGQSNSPLHF
>TRBD1|NA|TRBV7-9|TRBJ1-4
TGTGCCAGCAGCTTAGTAGAGACAGGGGTTGAAAAACTGTTTTTT
CASSLVETGVEKLFF
>NA|NA|TRBV5-5|TRBJ1-1
TGTGCCAGCAGCTACACAGTACTGAACACTGAAGCTTTCTTT
CASSYTVLNTEAFF
>NA|NA|TRBV5-1|TRBJ2-2
TGCGCCAGCAGCTTGGCCGCCTGGGACACCGGGGAGCTGTTTTTT
CASSLAAWDTGELFF